This T cell receptor beta chain was observed in a study of blood T cells in healthy people across ages. Study background: T cells yielded about one barcoded beta molecule per two cells through template switching. Notes on the study in general: It was not known whether donors were CMV positive (a possible confounder of expanded clonotype changes).

Using a J-beta primer mix together with a sample-barcoded 5' primer, a second PCR was run for about 6 to 12 cycles. TCRdb recomputed calls from the 5' RACE reads with MiXCR, one row per CDR3 protein. The repertoire includes approximately 730,000 distinct CDR3 sequences, roughly 43% of them detected once, and 20% to 25% sits in the top ten. Investigators took about 9.2 milliliters of peripheral blood from every donor. Of note for this clonotype: Its specificity is not known.

V gave up 0 bases and J gave up 12 bases; unmatched junction bases: 19. This CDR3 is 18 amino acids long. The germline V gene encodes CDR1 SGHRS and CDR2 YFSETQ. The source is a woman aged 55-70 years in good health. Sequencing was performed on blood. The chain employs TRBV5-1 and TRBJ2-5, with 11 nucleotides matching TRBD2. CDR3 loop: CASSLEVGSSGRPAQEYF. As DNA, the CDR3 is TGCGCCAGCAGCTTGGAGGTCGGGTCTAGCGGGAGGCCGGCCCAGGAGTACTTC.